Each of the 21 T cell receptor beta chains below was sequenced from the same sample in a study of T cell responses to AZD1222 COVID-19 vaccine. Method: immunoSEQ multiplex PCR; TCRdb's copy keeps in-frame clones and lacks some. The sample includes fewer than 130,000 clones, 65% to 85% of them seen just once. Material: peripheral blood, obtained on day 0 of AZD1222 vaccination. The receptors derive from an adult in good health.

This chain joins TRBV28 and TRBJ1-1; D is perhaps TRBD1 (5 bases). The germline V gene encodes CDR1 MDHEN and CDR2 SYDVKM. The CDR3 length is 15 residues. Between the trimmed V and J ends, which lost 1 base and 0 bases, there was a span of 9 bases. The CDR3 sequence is CASSLLEDMNTEAFF. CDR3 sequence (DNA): TGTGCCAGCAGTTTATTGGAGGACATGAACACTGAAGCTTTCTTT.

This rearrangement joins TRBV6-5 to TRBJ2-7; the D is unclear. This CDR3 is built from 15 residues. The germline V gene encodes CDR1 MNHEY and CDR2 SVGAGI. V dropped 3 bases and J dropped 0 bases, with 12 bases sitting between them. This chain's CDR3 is CASSYQVASSYEQYF. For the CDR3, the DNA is TGTGCCAGCAGTTATCAGGTTGCCTCCTCCTACGAGCAGTACTTC.

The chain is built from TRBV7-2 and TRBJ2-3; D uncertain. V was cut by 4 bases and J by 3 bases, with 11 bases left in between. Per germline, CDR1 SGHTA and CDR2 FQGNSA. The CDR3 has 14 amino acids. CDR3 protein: CASSSTMLTDTQYF. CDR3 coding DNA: TGTGCCAGCAGCTCCACCATGCTAACAGATACGCAGTATTTT.

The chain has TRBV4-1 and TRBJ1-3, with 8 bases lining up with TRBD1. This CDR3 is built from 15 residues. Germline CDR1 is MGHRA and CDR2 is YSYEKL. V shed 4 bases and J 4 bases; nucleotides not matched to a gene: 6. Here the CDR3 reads CASSRWTGSGNTIYF. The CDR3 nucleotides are TGCGCCAGCAGCCGGTGGACAGGGTCCGGAAACACCATATATTTT.

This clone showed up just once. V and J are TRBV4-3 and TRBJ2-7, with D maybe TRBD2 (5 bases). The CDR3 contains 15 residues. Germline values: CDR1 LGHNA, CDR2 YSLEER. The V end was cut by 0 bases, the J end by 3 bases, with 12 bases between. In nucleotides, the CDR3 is TGCGCCAGCAGCCAAGATCCCGGGATCATCTACGAGCAGTACTTC. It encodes CASSQDPGIIYEQYF.

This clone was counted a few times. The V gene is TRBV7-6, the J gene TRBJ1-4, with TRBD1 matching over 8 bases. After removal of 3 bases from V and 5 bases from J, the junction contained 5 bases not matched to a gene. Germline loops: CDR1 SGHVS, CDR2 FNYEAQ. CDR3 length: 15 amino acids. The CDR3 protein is CASSFQQGDNEKLFF. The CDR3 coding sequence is TGTGCCAGCAGCTTTCAACAGGGGGACAATGAAAAACTGTTTTTT.

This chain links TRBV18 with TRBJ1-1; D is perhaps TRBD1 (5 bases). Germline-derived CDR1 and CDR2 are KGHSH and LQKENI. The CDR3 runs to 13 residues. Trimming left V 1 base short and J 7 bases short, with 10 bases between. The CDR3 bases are TGTGCCAGCTCACCACAGAGGGGTAGTGAAGCTTTCTTT. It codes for CASSPQRGSEAFF. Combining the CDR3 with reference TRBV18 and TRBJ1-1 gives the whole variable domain NAGVMQNPRHLVRRRGQEARLRCSPMKGHSHVYWYRQLPEEGLKFMVYLQKENIIDESGMPKERFSAEFPKEGPSILRIQQVVRGDSAAYFCASSPQRGSEAFFGQGTRLTVV.

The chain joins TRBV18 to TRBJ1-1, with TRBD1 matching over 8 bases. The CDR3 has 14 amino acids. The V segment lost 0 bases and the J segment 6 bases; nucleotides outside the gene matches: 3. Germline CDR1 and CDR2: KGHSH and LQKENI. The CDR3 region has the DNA TGTGCCAGCTCACCACCCGGACAGGGAGCTGAAGCTTTCTTT. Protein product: CASSPPGQGAEAFF. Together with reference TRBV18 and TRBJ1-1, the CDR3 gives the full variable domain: NAGVMQNPRHLVRRRGQEARLRCSPMKGHSHVYWYRQLPEEGLKFMVYLQKENIIDESGMPKERFSAEFPKEGPSILRIQQVVRGDSAAYFCASSPPGQGAEAFFGQGTRLTVV.

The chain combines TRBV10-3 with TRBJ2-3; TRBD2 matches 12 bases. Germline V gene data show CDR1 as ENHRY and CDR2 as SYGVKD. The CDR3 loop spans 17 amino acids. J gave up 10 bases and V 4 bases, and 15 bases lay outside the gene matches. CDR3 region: CAISVKLAGGPSPSQYF. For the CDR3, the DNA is TGTGCCATCAGTGTCAAGCTAGCGGGAGGGCCGAGCCCATCGCAGTATTTT.

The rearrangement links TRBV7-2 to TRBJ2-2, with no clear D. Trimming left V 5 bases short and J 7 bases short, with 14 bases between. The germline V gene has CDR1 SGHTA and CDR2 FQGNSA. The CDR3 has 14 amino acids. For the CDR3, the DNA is TGTGCCAGCAGCCGTGGGCCCCCGGGCGGGGAGCTGTTTTTT. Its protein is CASSRGPPGGELFF.

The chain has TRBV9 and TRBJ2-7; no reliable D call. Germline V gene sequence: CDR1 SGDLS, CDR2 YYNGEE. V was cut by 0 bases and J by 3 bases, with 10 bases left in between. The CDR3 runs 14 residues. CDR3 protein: CASSVVGLRYEQYF. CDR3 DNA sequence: TGTGCCAGCAGCGTAGTGGGTTTGCGCTACGAGCAGTACTTC.

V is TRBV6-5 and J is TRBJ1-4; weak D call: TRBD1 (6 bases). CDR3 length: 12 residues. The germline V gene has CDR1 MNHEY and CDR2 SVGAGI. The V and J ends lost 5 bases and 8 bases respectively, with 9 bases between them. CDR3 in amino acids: CASSPRGEKLFF. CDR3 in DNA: TGTGCCAGCAGTCCTAGGGGGGAAAAACTGTTTTTT.

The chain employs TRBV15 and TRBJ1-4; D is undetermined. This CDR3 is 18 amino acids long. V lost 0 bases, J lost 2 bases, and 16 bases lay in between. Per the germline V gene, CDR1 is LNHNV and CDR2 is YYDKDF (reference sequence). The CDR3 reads CATSRDSGAFGTNEKLFF. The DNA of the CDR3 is TGTGCCACCAGCAGAGATTCGGGAGCATTTGGGACTAATGAAAAACTGTTTTTT.

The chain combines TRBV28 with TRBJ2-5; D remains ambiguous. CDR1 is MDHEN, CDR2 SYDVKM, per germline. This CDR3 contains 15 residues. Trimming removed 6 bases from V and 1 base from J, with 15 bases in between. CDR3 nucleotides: TGTGCCAGCAGGAATCAAGGCAGCTCCCAAGAGACCCAGTACTTC. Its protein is CASRNQGSSQETQYF.

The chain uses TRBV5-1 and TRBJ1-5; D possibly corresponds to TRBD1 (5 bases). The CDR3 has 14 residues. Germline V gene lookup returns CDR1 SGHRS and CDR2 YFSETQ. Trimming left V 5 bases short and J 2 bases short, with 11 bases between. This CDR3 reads CASRVGPGNQPQHF. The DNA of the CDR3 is TGCGCCAGCAGGGTGGGACCCGGCAATCAGCCCCAGCATTTT.

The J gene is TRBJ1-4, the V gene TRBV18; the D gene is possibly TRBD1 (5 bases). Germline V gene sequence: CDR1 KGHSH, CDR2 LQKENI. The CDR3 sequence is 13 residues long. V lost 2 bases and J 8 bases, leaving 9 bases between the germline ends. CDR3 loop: CASSPNTGEKLFF. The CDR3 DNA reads TGTGCCAGCTCACCAAACACAGGAGAAAAACTGTTTTTT. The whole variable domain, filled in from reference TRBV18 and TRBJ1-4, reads NAGVMQNPRHLVRRRGQEARLRCSPMKGHSHVYWYRQLPEEGLKFMVYLQKENIIDESGMPKERFSAEFPKEGPSILRIQQVVRGDSAAYFCASSPNTGEKLFFGSGTQLSVL.

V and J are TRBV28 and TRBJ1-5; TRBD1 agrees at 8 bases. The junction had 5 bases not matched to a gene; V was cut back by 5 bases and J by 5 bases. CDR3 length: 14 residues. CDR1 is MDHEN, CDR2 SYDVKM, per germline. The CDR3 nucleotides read TGTGCCAGCAGTCCCCGACAGGGGCATCAGCCCCAGCATTTT. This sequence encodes CASSPRQGHQPQHF.

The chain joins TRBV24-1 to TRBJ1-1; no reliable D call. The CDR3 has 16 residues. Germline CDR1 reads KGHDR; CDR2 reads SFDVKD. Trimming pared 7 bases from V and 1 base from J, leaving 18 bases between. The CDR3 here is CATSPNPEQKNTEAFF. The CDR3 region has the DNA TGTGCCACCAGCCCCAACCCGGAACAGAAGAACACTGAAGCTTTCTTT.

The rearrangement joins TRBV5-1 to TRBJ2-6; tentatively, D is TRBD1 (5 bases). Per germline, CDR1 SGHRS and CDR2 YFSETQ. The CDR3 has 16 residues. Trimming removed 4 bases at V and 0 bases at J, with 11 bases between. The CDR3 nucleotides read TGCGCCAGCAGCAACAGGACCAGCTCTGGGGCCAACGTCCTGACTTTC. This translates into CASSNRTSSGANVLTF.

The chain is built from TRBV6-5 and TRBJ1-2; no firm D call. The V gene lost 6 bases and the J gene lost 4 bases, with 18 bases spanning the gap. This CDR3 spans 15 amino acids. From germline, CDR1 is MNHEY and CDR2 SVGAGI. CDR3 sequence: CASSPEGSTLYGYTF. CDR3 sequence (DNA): TGTGCCAGCAGCCCCGAGGGCTCTACACTCTATGGCTACACCTTC.

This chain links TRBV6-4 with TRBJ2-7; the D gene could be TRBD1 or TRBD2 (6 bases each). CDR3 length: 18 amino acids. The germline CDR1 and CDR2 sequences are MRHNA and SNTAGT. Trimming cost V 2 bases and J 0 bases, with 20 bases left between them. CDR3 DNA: TGTGCCAGCAGTGACCCGTCCGGGGGCCAAAGGAGCTCCTACGAGCAGTACTTC. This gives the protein CASSDPSGGQRSSYEQYF.